The 29 T cell receptor beta chains listed next were all sequenced from one sample in a study of PD-1 blockade in mismatch repair-deficient tumors. TCRdb keeps only in-frame clones here, not all; method: immunoSEQ multiplex PCR. Among around 51,000 clones, about 85% were seen once, and the ten largest hold over 7.5%. This sample comprised peripheral blood, obtained 20 weeks after starting pembrolizumab. The receptors here all came from an adult with mismatch repair-deficient cancer.

This rearrangement joins TRBV9 to TRBJ2-1, with 14 bases identical to TRBD2. CDR3 length: 15 residues. V trimming: 4 bases; J trimming: 5 bases; junction bases outside the gene matches: 2. CDR1 is SGDLS, CDR2 YYNGEE, per germline. CDR3 residues: CASSRGLAGDNEQFF. In DNA, the CDR3 is TGTGCCAGCAGCAGGGGACTAGCGGGGGACAATGAGCAGTTCTTC.

This rearrangement joins TRBV28 to TRBJ1-1; D perhaps matches TRBD1 (5 bases). Germline values: CDR1 MDHEN, CDR2 SYDVKM. This CDR3 has 14 amino acids. The ends were cut back, 6 bases at V and 0 bases at J, with 11 bases in the middle. CDR3 coding DNA: TGTGCCAGCAGGCCGGGACTGATGAACACTGAAGCTTTCTTT. Translation: CASRPGLMNTEAFF.

CDR3 coding DNA: TGTGCCAGCAGTCCCGCGACAGGGCGAAAAGGGACCCAGTACTTC. It yields the protein CASSPATGRKGTQYF. V gene TRBV18 combines with J gene TRBJ2-5; the match to TRBD1 covers 7 bases. V was clipped by 8 bases and J by 7 bases; unmatched bases: 16. The CDR3 runs to 15 residues. The V gene's germline CDR1 is KGHSH and CDR2 LQKENI.

The chain carries TRBV18 and TRBJ2-1, with unresolved D. The ends were cut back, 4 bases at V and 0 bases at J, with 4 bases in the middle. CDR3 length equals 13 residues. Germline V lookup: CDR1 KGHSH, CDR2 LQKENI. The CDR3 DNA is TGTGCCAGCTCACTCAGCTCCTACAATGAGCAGTTCTTC. This codes for CASSLSSYNEQFF.

This sequence joins TRBV2 and TRBJ2-1, with 14 nucleotides matching TRBD2. Germline values: CDR1 SNHLY, CDR2 FYNNEI. V shed 6 bases and J 6 bases; nucleotides not matched to a gene: 4. This CDR3 is built from 15 residues. The CDR3 loop is CASRAGLAGVNEQFF. The DNA for the CDR3 is TGTGCCAGCAGGGCGGGACTAGCGGGAGTCAATGAGCAGTTCTTC.

The V gene is TRBV7-2, the J gene TRBJ2-7, with D tentatively TRBD2 (6 bases). The CDR3 has 14 residues. Trimming took 2 bases from V and 3 from J, leaving 11 bases between them. CDR1 is SGHTA and CDR2 is FQGNSA in the germline V gene. The CDR3 protein is CASSLSLASYEQYF. In DNA, the CDR3 is TGTGCCAGCAGCTTAAGTCTAGCGAGCTACGAGCAGTACTTC. The full variable domain, with the rest looked up from reference TRBV7-2 and TRBJ2-7, is GAGVSQSPSNKVTEKGKDVELRCDPISGHTALYWYRQSLGQGLEFLIYFQGNSAPDKSGLPSDRFSAERTGGSVSTLTIQRTQQEDSAVYLCASSLSLASYEQYFGPGTRLTVT.

The rearrangement joins TRBV7-3 to TRBJ1-1; D is undetermined. CDR1 and CDR2 (germline): SGHTA, FQGTGA. V was pared by 3 bases and J by 3 bases, with 8 bases between. This CDR3 spans 13 amino acids. CDR3 sequence reads: CASSFTFDTEAFF. The DNA for the CDR3 is TGTGCCAGCAGCTTCACCTTCGACACTGAAGCTTTCTTT.

The chain links TRBV6-5 to TRBJ1-1; no firm D call. The CDR3 spans 14 residues. Germline CDR1 and CDR2: MNHEY and SVGAGI. Between the trimmed V and J ends, which lost 0 bases and 1 base, there was a span of 6 bases. The CDR3 DNA sequence: TGTGCCAGCAGTTACTCGAAGCAGAACACTGAAGCTTTCTTT. Its protein is CASSYSKQNTEAFF.

The J gene is TRBJ1-1, the V gene TRBV29-1; no definite D call. CDR1 is SQVTM, CDR2 ANQGSEA, per germline. The CDR3 sequence is 10 residues long. The V end lost 5 bases, the J end lost 0 bases, and 1 base lay between the germline ends. This CDR3 reads CSVMNTEAFF. The CDR3 bases are TGCAGCGTTATGAACACTGAAGCTTTCTTT.

With regard to this clone: Other nucleotide sequences from this sample produce the same CDR3. The chain combines TRBV11-3 with TRBJ2-7; 8 nucleotides line up with TRBD1. The CDR3 is made up of 16 amino acids. After removal of 0 bases from V and 5 bases from J, the junction contained 9 bases not matched to a gene. CDR1 is SGHNT and CDR2 is YENEEA in the germline V gene. As DNA, the CDR3 is TGTGCCAGCAGCTTAGATCGGAGACAGGGGTACCACGAGCAGTACTTC. The encoded protein is CASSLDRRQGYHEQYF.

The chain is built from TRBV11-2 and TRBJ2-1; D may be TRBD2 (6 bases). Deletions cut 1 base from V and 10 bases from J, with 17 bases between. The CDR3 totals 15 residues. The germline gives CDR1 SGHAT, CDR2 FQNNGV. CDR3 protein: CASSLVGTSLREQFF. CDR3 nucleotide sequence: TGTGCCAGCAGCTTAGTAGGAACTAGCCTACGGGAGCAGTTCTTC.

This clone occurred a few times. V usage is TRBV12-5 and J usage is TRBJ1-1, with TRBD1 matching over 10 bases. Germline loops: CDR1 LGHNT, CDR2 FRNRAP. The CDR3 has 18 residues. Germline trimming cut 3 bases from V and 0 bases from J; bases unmatched to any gene: 10. CDR3 in DNA: TGTGCTAGTGGTTTTTTCTTAAGACAGGGGGCTTTGAACACTGAAGCTTTCTTT. As protein: CASGFFLRQGALNTEAFF.

The rearrangement links TRBV6-4 to TRBJ2-3; D is undetermined. This CDR3 comprises 13 residues. Trimming pared 5 bases from V and 2 bases from J, leaving 8 bases between. Germline values: CDR1 MRHNA, CDR2 SNTAGT. CDR3: CASSWRPTDTQYF. In DNA, the CDR3 is TGTGCCAGCAGTTGGCGGCCCACAGATACGCAGTATTTT.

In DNA form, the CDR3 reads TGCGCCAGCAGCCTATTTAGCGGGACATACACCGGGGAGCTGTTTTTT. Residues: CASSLFSGTYTGELFF. The chain carries TRBV5-1 and TRBJ2-2; 8 bases align to TRBD2. The V gene's germline CDR1 is SGHRS and CDR2 YFSETQ. This CDR3 spans 16 amino acids. V shed 4 bases, J shed 3 bases, and the junction held 8 bases outside the gene matches. The variable domain in full, completed from reference TRBV5-1 and TRBJ2-2, reads KAGVTQTPRYLIKTRGQQVTLSCSPISGHRSVSWYQQTPGQGLQFLFEYFSETQRNKGNFPGRFSGRQFSNSRSEMNVSTLELGDSALYLCASSLFSGTYTGELFFGEGSRLTVL.

This clone was found a few times. V is TRBV4-3 and J is TRBJ1-2; 9 bases are a match to TRBD1. The V gene's germline CDR1 is LGHNA and CDR2 YSLEER. V lost 2 bases, J lost 7 bases, and 2 bases stayed unmatched. The CDR3 is 13 residues long. CDR3 in amino acids: CASSQLTGGGYTF. CDR3 nucleotides: TGCGCCAGCAGCCAATTGACAGGGGGTGGCTACACCTTC.

V usage is TRBV5-1 and J usage is TRBJ1-4; D not certain. CDR1 and CDR2 (germline): SGHRS, YFSETQ. The CDR3 has 15 amino acids. V lost 0 bases and J 3 bases, leaving 9 bases between the germline ends. The CDR3 sequence: CASSLAGLANEKLFF. The CDR3 nucleotides read TGCGCCAGCAGCTTGGCCGGTCTGGCTAATGAAAAACTGTTTTTT.

This chain joins TRBV5-1 and TRBJ1-1; D remains ambiguous. The CDR3 contains 14 residues. The V and J ends lost 2 bases and 1 base respectively, with 9 bases between them. Germline values: CDR1 SGHRS, CDR2 YFSETQ. CDR3 amino acids: CASSLTPQNTEAFF. In DNA, the CDR3 is TGCGCCAGCAGCTTAACCCCACAGAACACTGAAGCTTTCTTT.

The chain uses TRBV4-2 and TRBJ2-1; TRBD2 agrees at 11 bases. CDR1 LGHNA and CDR2 YNFKEQ come from the germline V gene. V gave up 0 bases and J gave up 0 bases; unmatched junction bases: 13. This CDR3 spans 21 amino acids. DNA of the CDR3: TGTGCCAGCAGCCAAGAAGGAAATAGCGGGAGGGCCTATGGCTCCTACAATGAGCAGTTCTTC. Translated: CASSQEGNSGRAYGSYNEQFF.

This sequence joins TRBV6-6 and TRBJ2-2; D not resolved. V was pared by 0 bases and J by 2 bases, with 10 bases between. Germline values: CDR1 MNHNY, CDR2 SVGAGI (reference sequence). The CDR3 totals 16 residues. CDR3 nucleotides: TGTGCCAGCAGTTACTCGCGGAATCTTAACACCGGGGAGCTGTTTTTT. It codes for CASSYSRNLNTGELFF.

The rearrangement links TRBV5-4 to TRBJ1-2; 7 positions match TRBD1. CDR3 length: 17 residues. V lost 4 bases and J lost 2; bases outside the gene matches: 14. The germline V gene encodes CDR1 SGHNT and CDR2 YYREEE (reference sequence). Here the CDR3 reads CASSQEGRGRTNYGYTF. DNA for the CDR3: TGTGCCAGCAGCCAGGAGGGTAGGGGGCGAACGAACTATGGCTACACCTTC.

The rearrangement uses TRBV7-8 and TRBJ1-3, with 7 bases identical to TRBD1. CDR3 length: 16 residues. The ends lost 10 bases at V and 0 bases at J; junction bases unmatched: 12. Germline CDR1 is SGHVS and CDR2 is FQNEAQ. Here the CDR3 DNA reads TGTGCCACCGCCTCAGGACAGGTCGCCTCTGGAAACACCATATATTTT. Translated, it gives CATASGQVASGNTIYF. The full variable domain, in which reference TRBV7-8 and TRBJ1-3 provide the parts outside the CDR3, is GAGVSQSPRYKVAKRGQDVALRCDPISGHVSLFWYQQALGQGPEFLTYFQNEAQLDKSGLPSDRFFAERPEGSVSTLKIQRTQQEDSAVYLCATASGQVASGNTIYFGEGSWLTVV.

The chain is built from TRBV10-3 and TRBJ1-3; D is possibly TRBD1 (5 bases). V lost 8 bases to trimming and J lost 2 bases, with 16 bases between them. Germline assignment: CDR1 ENHRY and CDR2 SYGVKD. The CDR3 spans 15 residues. The CDR3 spells CAIRDGTPTGNTIYF. CDR3 DNA: TGTGCCATCCGAGACGGGACGCCGACTGGAAACACCATATATTTT.

This clone was recorded once. This rearrangement joins TRBV30 to TRBJ2-1; tentatively, D is TRBD1 (6 bases). Trimming shortened V by 3 bases and J by 7 bases, and 13 bases separated the two germline ends. Germline V lookup: CDR1 GTSNPN, CDR2 SVGIG (reference sequence). This CDR3 comprises 13 residues. The CDR3 reads CAWRGQGRNEQFF. In DNA, the CDR3 is TGTGCCTGGAGAGGGCAGGGGCGTAATGAGCAGTTCTTC.

Judged by abundance, this clone is medium-sized. The CDR3 nucleotides are TGTGCCAGCAGTGAGACCGGGGACTTATACGAGCAGTACTTC. Amino acids: CASSETGDLYEQYF. The gene calls are TRBV2 and TRBJ2-7; D perhaps matches TRBD2 (6 bases). V shed 3 bases and J shed 4 bases, with 13 bases lying between them. CDR3 length: 14 amino acids. The germline V gene encodes CDR1 SNHLY and CDR2 FYNNEI.

The chain carries TRBV6-1 and TRBJ1-2; D is unresolved. Germline V gene data show CDR1 as MNHNS and CDR2 as SASEGT. CDR3 length equals 13 residues. V was shortened by 8 bases and J by 0 bases, with 10 bases between the two germline ends. DNA of the CDR3: TGTGCCAGCCGGGCAGACCCTAACTATGGCTACACCTTC. Translating it yields CASRADPNYGYTF.

The genes are TRBV9 and TRBJ2-7; 8 nucleotides match TRBD2. This CDR3 has 16 residues. Germline V gene sequence: CDR1 SGDLS, CDR2 YYNGEE. V shed 4 bases, J shed 0 bases, and the junction held 9 bases outside the gene matches. The CDR3 nucleotides are TGTGCCAGCAGCCACCCCCGGGCGGGAGGCTCCTACGAGCAGTACTTC. This codes for CASSHPRAGGSYEQYF. Drawing the rest from reference TRBV9 and TRBJ2-7, the complete variable domain is DSGVTQTPKHLITATGQRVTLRCSPRSGDLSVYWYQQSLDQGLQFLIQYYNGEERAKGNILERFSAQQFPDLHSELNLSSLELGDSALYFCASSHPRAGGSYEQYFGPGTRLTVT.

V usage is TRBV29-1 and J usage is TRBJ1-1; 9 bases map to TRBD1. CDR3 length equals 11 residues. Trimming removed 7 bases from V and 4 bases from J; junction bases left unmatched: 1. Germline V gene lookup returns CDR1 SQVTM and CDR2 ANQGSEA. This CDR3 is CSADRGTEAFF. In nucleotides, the CDR3 is TGCAGCGCGGACAGGGGCACTGAAGCTTTCTTT.

The genes are TRBV19 and TRBJ1-1; D gene ambiguous. V was cut by 5 bases and J by 1 base, with 8 bases left in between. Germline V lookup: CDR1 LNHDA, CDR2 SQIVND (reference sequence). The CDR3 totals 13 residues. The CDR3 spells CASSSSENTEAFF. DNA for the CDR3: TGTGCCAGTAGTTCGAGTGAGAACACTGAAGCTTTCTTT.

The CDR3 here is CSVSNGEGEQFF. CDR3 in DNA: TGCAGCGTTAGCAACGGGGAGGGTGAGCAGTTCTTC. This rearrangement joins TRBV29-1 to TRBJ2-1; 7 bases line up with TRBD2. The ends lost 5 bases at V and 9 bases at J; junction bases unmatched: 7. Germline V CDR1 and CDR2: SQVTM, ANQGSEA. The CDR3 totals 12 residues.